The next 8 T cell receptor beta chains were all read from a single sample in a study of technical replicates of blood from a handful of donors. Clones were sequenced by immunoSEQ multiplex PCR, and TCRdb holds only the in-frame ones, with some missing. Among around 69,000 clones listed, 88% were seen once. Input material: PBMCs. The receptor source for this set is a human donor in good health. Some clones in this sample may be carry-over from other donors' samples.

This rearrangement joins TRBV10-3 to TRBJ2-3; 7 bases match TRBD1. Germline V gives CDR1 ENHRY, CDR2 SYGVKD. The J segment lost 0 bases and the V segment lost 0 bases, leaving 3 bases of the junction unmatched. The CDR3 has 16 residues. The CDR3: CAISESGQISTDTQYF. Written as DNA, the CDR3 is TGTGCCATCAGTGAGTCGGGACAGATTAGCACAGATACGCAGTATTTT.

The chain uses TRBV6-1 and TRBJ2-7; weak D call: TRBD2 (6 bases). The CDR3 totals 17 residues. With 2 bases removed from V and 2 bases from J, the gap between germline ends came to 19 bases. Germline V gene data show CDR1 as MNHNS and CDR2 as SASEGT. CDR3 protein: CASSEFSGRVQAYEQYF. The CDR3 DNA reads as TGTGCCAGCAGTGAATTTAGCGGACGGGTGCAAGCCTACGAGCAGTACTTC.

The gene calls are TRBV29-1 and TRBJ2-5, with D tentatively TRBD2 (6 bases). Trimming took 7 bases from V and 5 from J, leaving 14 bases between them. The CDR3 runs 12 residues. CDR1 and CDR2 from the germline V gene are SQVTM and ANQGSEA. CDR3 bases: TGCAGCGCGGAGACTAGGAGGGAGACCCAGTACTTC. Protein: CSAETRRETQYF.

The chain employs TRBV5-6 and TRBJ1-1; no definite D call. Germline CDR1 reads SGHDT; CDR2 reads YYEEEE. The CDR3 covers 16 residues. With 0 bases removed from V and 0 bases from J, the gap between germline ends came to 12 bases. CDR3 DNA sequence: TGTGCCAGCAGCTTGGCGGGAGGGCTGTTGAACACTGAAGCTTTCTTT. Encoded protein: CASSLAGGLLNTEAFF.

This chain uses TRBV6-5 with TRBJ1-5; 7 bases are shared with TRBD1. V lost 5 bases, J lost 3 bases, and 4 bases stayed unmatched. The CDR3 loop spans 14 amino acids. Germline-derived CDR1 and CDR2 are MNHEY and SVGAGI. The CDR3 DNA is TGTGCCAGCAGTCGGGGACAGAACAATCAGCCCCAGCATTTT. This gives the protein CASSRGQNNQPQHF.

The rearrangement links TRBV6-1 to TRBJ2-7, with TRBD2 identical over 10 bases. This CDR3 has 15 residues. Germline CDR1 is MNHNS and CDR2 is SASEGT. After removal of 6 bases from V and 9 bases from J, the junction contained 14 bases not matched to a gene. CDR3 region: CASRVEAGGPFAQYF. CDR3 in DNA: TGTGCCAGCAGAGTGGAAGCGGGAGGGCCCTTCGCGCAGTACTTC.

The chain links TRBV7-9 to TRBJ1-6, with 7 bases lining up with TRBD1. CDR1 is SEHNR, CDR2 FQNEAQ, per germline (reference sequence). Trimming removed 2 bases from V and 9 bases from J; junction bases left unmatched: 7. There are 15 residues in the CDR3. CDR3 nucleotide sequence: TGTGCCAGCAGCTTACCAACAGGGGAAAGTTCACCCCTCCACTTT. Translation gives CASSLPTGESSPLHF.

The chain has TRBV19 and TRBJ2-5; D unclear. V was trimmed by 4 bases and J by 3 bases, leaving 6 bases between them. CDR1 LNHDA and CDR2 SQIVND come from the germline V gene (reference sequence). The CDR3 loop spans 12 amino acids. CDR3 DNA sequence: TGTGCCAGTAGTAGCGAGAAAGAGACCCAGTACTTC. Translation gives CASSSEKETQYF.